The rows below give T cell receptor beta chains drawn from one sample of a study of long-term antiretroviral therapy in people with HIV. Clones were read by immunoSEQ multiplex PCR, and TCRdb kept only the in-frame ones, dropping some. The repertoire holds approximately 37,000 clones, with roughly 80% as singletons. Sequenced here: unsorted PBMCs, sampled 1 year after starting antiretroviral therapy. The origin of the receptors is a man aged 18 to 30 with HIV. Both conserved end residues are trimmed from each CDR3.

TRBJ2-7,TRBV6-5,ASSLDRGVVYEQY
TRBJ1-1,TRBV11-3,ASSSAGMDKAF
TRBJ2-1,TRBV5-1,ASTYKSEQF
TRBJ2-4,TRBV28,ASSSSRTGEAKNIQY
TRBJ1-2,TRBV28,ASSLAGDYGYT
TRBJ2-2,TRBV10-3,AISEDRERVGELF
TRBJ1-1,TRBV5-1,ASSFGKEGTEAF
TRBJ1-1,TRBV6-1,ASSEVGQGIRRGNTEAF
TRBJ2-2,TRBV5-6,ASSLVGAGELF
TRBJ2-3,TRBV7-3,ASSNSGKPTDTQY
TRBJ2-7,TRBV27,ASSSFGTGEYEQY
TRBJ1-1,TRBV29-1,SVEWRLGNTEAF
TRBJ2-7,TRBV7-2,ASSLRLAGRDEQY
TRBJ1-1,TRBV19,ASRRQGAPTEAF
TRBJ1-3,TRBV2,ASSAGVREGSGNTIY
TRBJ1-1,TRBV9,ASSVRGLSNTEAF
TRBJ2-7,TRBV7-8,ASSLTGEGNLNEQY
TRBJ1-5,TRBV4-1,ASSQDQGLNQPQH
TRBJ1-5,TRBV4-2,ASSQESGGWQPQH
TRBJ1-5,TRBV7-2,ASSLQDLQPQH
TRBJ2-1,TRBV27,ASRPGTWGEQF
TRBJ2-7,TRBV27,ASSRQGGDEQY
TRBJ1-1,TRBV19,ASSPGTGGSEAF
TRBJ2-5,TRBV6-5,ASSPTGNQETQY
TRBJ1-2,TRBV6-1,ANSRGDYGGYT
TRBJ2-3,TRBV5-6,ASSSLGLVTDTQY
TRBJ2-7,TRBV5-1,ASSKRQGSYEQY
TRBJ2-7,TRBV5-1,ASSHLGQPYEQY
TRBJ1-6,TRBV6-5,ASREGNGNSPLH